These T cell receptor beta chains were read from a single sample in a study of response to subunit inactivated influenza vaccine. Using its own MiXCR run on the RT-PCR reads, TCRdb lists one record per CDR3 protein. The sample includes roughly 500,000 distinct CDR3 sequences, 16% seen only once; the top ten take 3%. Sample: CD4+ T cells sorted from PBMCs, taken around 25 months after vaccination. The receptor source for this set is a man aged 45 to 70 who received an inactivated influenza vaccine. The CDR3 runs from the conserved cysteine through the conserved F or W. The D gene is left open where the match is weak. Rows may omit the clone size; those that give it use once, few, many or a size class.

D: TRBD1; J: TRBJ2-3; size: -; V: TRBV5-1; DNA: TGCGCCAGCAACACAGGGGATATCACAGATACGCAGTATTTT; CDR3: CASNTGDITDTQYF
D: -; J: TRBJ1-1; size: -; V: TRBV30; DNA: TGTGCCTGGAGTAAGGACAGGAACACTGAAGCTTTCTTT; CDR3: CAWSKDRNTEAFF
D: TRBD1; J: TRBJ1-1; size: few; V: TRBV5-1; DNA: TGCGCCAGCAGCTTGGTGGGACAGCAGAACACTGAAGCTTTCTTT; CDR3: CASSLVGQQNTEAFF
D: TRBD2; J: TRBJ2-3; size: -; V: TRBV7-2; DNA: TGTGCCAGCAGCTCCAGAGGAGCGGGAGGCACAGATACGCAGTATTTT; CDR3: CASSSRGAGGTDTQYF
D: -; J: TRBJ2-3; size: -; V: TRBV20-1; DNA: TGCAGTGCTAGAGTGTCCGGGATGGAGAAAACAGATACGCAGTATTTT; CDR3: CSARVSGMEKTDTQYF
D: -; J: TRBJ2-2; size: few; V: TRBV18; DNA: TGTGCCAGCTCACTCTACGGGGGACCGAACACCGGGGAGCTGTTTTTT; CDR3: CASSLYGGPNTGELFF
D: -; J: TRBJ1-2; size: few; V: TRBV7-2; DNA: TGTGCCAGCAGCTCGATCCCGACAGGTCTCCGTGGTGGCTACACCTTC; CDR3: CASSSIPTGLRGGYTF
D: TRBD2; J: TRBJ2-7; size: few; V: TRBV4-3; DNA: TGCGCCAGCAGCCAATCAACGGACCTAGCGGGAGCCTACGAGCAGTACTTC; CDR3: CASSQSTDLAGAYEQYF
D: -; J: TRBJ1-2; size: few; V: TRBV7-8; DNA: TGTGCCAGCAGCTTGGGAGGAAAAAATGGCTACACCTTC; CDR3: CASSLGGKNGYTF
D: -; J: TRBJ1-4; size: -; V: TRBV7-9; DNA: TGTGCCAGCAGCCCCTCGGGAATCGACGAAAAACTGTTTTTT; CDR3: CASSPSGIDEKLFF
D: -; J: TRBJ1-2; size: few; V: TRBV20-1; DNA: TGCAGTGCTAGAGAGGGACATAGCTATGGCTACACCTTC; CDR3: CSAREGHSYGYTF
D: -; J: TRBJ1-1; size: -; V: TRBV5-1; DNA: TGCGCCAGCAGGCAGGGCAGTTCAGTACCGAACACTGAAGCTTTCTTT; CDR3: CASRQGSSVPNTEAFF
D: TRBD1; J: TRBJ2-2; size: -; V: TRBV9; DNA: TGTGCCAGCAGCGGTGGGGGACAGGGTAACACCGGGGAGCTGTTTTTT; CDR3: CASSGGGQGNTGELFF
D: -; J: TRBJ2-5; size: few; V: TRBV12-3/TRBV12-4; DNA: TGTGCCAGCAGTTTAGCGGGAGGAGGCCTCGAGACCCAGTACTTC; CDR3: CASSLAGGGLETQYF
D: TRBD1; J: TRBJ2-4; size: -; V: TRBV6-1; DNA: TGTGCCAGCAGTGAAGAGTTTCGGGACAGGGTTTATCGGGCCAAAAACATTCAGTACTTC; CDR3: CASSEEFRDRVYRAKNIQYF
D: -; J: TRBJ1-5; size: -; V: TRBV20-1; DNA: TGCAGTGCTAGAACCCGTCCGTCAGGCAATCAGCCCCAGCATTTT; CDR3: CSARTRPSGNQPQHF
D: -; J: TRBJ2-1; size: many; V: TRBV18; DNA: TGTGCCAGCTCACCGACGCTTCAGGGGGAGCAGTTCTTC; CDR3: CASSPTLQGEQFF
D: -; J: TRBJ1-2; size: once; V: TRBV29-1; DNA: TGCAGCCACCTCTCGCAGGACTATGGCTACACCTTC; CDR3: CSHLSQDYGYTF
D: -; J: TRBJ1-2; size: many; V: TRBV12-3/TRBV12-4; DNA: TGTGCCAGCAGCCGACAGTATGGCTACACCTTC; CDR3: CASSRQYGYTF
D: -; J: TRBJ1-2; size: few; V: TRBV28; DNA: TGTGCCAGCAGTTTAGGAGGGGTGGCCTTTGGCTACACCTTC; CDR3: CASSLGGVAFGYTF
D: -; J: TRBJ1-5; size: few; V: TRBV4-3; DNA: TGCGCCAGCAGCCAAAGGTCGGGGAACAATCAGCCCCAGCATTTT; CDR3: CASSQRSGNNQPQHF
D: TRBD1; J: TRBJ1-4; size: few; V: TRBV12-3/TRBV12-4; DNA: TGTGCCAGCAGAACGGGACAGGGTTCGACTAATGAAAAACTGTTTTTT; CDR3: CASRTGQGSTNEKLFF
D: -; J: TRBJ1-3; size: -; V: TRBV6-1; DNA: TGTGCCAGCAGCGACGGGCCCGGAAACACCATATATTTT; CDR3: CASSDGPGNTIYF
D: -; J: TRBJ2-7; size: few; V: TRBV5-6; DNA: TGTGCCAGCAGCTTGTTGACAGTAAACTACGAGCAGTACTTC; CDR3: CASSLLTVNYEQYF
D: TRBD1; J: TRBJ1-6; size: -; V: TRBV7-6; DNA: TGTGCCAGCAGCTTAGCTACCGGGACAGGGAATTCACCCCTCCACTTT; CDR3: CASSLATGTGNSPLHF
D: -; J: TRBJ1-5; size: few; V: TRBV7-9; DNA: TGTGCCAGCAGCCACTCAGGGAGCAATCAGCCCCAGCATTTT; CDR3: CASSHSGSNQPQHF
D: -; J: TRBJ1-2; size: -; V: TRBV20-1; DNA: TGCAGTGCTAGAGATGGACAGATCAACTATGGCTACACCTTC; CDR3: CSARDGQINYGYTF
D: TRBD1; J: TRBJ2-1; size: few; V: TRBV5-1; DNA: TGCGCCAGCAGATCTGGACAGGGGGCCGGGAATGAGCAGTTCTTC; CDR3: CASRSGQGAGNEQFF
D: -; J: TRBJ2-5; size: few; V: TRBV28; DNA: TGTGCCAGCAGTTTCGGTGCAGCGGCGCAAGAGACCCAGTACTTC; CDR3: CASSFGAAAQETQYF
D: -; J: TRBJ2-2; size: many; V: TRBV4-3; DNA: TGCGCCAGCAGCCAAGATTGGGGGGGGCGCACCGGGGAGCTGTTTTTT; CDR3: CASSQDWGGRTGELFF
D: TRBD2; J: TRBJ2-3; size: few; V: TRBV5-1; DNA: TGCGCCAGCATCCCGTACGGGGGGGCCAAAGATACGCAGTATTTT; CDR3: CASIPYGGAKDTQYF
D: TRBD1; J: TRBJ1-1; size: few; V: TRBV11-1; DNA: TGTGCCAGCAGCTTAGCGGCCGGACAGGGTGCATCAGAAGCTTTCTTT; CDR3: CASSLAAGQGASEAFF
D: TRBD1; J: TRBJ1-1; size: few; V: TRBV12-3/TRBV12-4; DNA: TGTGCCAGCAGTTCTGGGACAGGGCGATTAGCTTTCTTT; CDR3: CASSSGTGRLAFF
D: -; J: TRBJ2-7; size: -; V: TRBV4-1; DNA: TGCGCCAGCAGCCAAGATTGGGGATACGAGCAGTACTTC; CDR3: CASSQDWGYEQYF
D: -; J: TRBJ2-2; size: few; V: TRBV5-1; DNA: TGCGCCAGCAGCTTTAAACAGGGTTCCACCGGGGAGCTGTTTTTT; CDR3: CASSFKQGSTGELFF
D: TRBD2; J: TRBJ2-1; size: -; V: TRBV20-1; DNA: TGCAGTGCTAGCCCCGGGACTAGCGGGAGGTACAATGAGCAGTTCTTC; CDR3: CSASPGTSGRYNEQFF
D: -; J: TRBJ1-6; size: many; V: TRBV12-3/TRBV12-4; DNA: TGTGCCAGCAGTTTAGAGGGGACGTCACCCCTCCACTTT; CDR3: CASSLEGTSPLHF